A few counts support the clone carrying this T cell receptor beta chain. Its antigen is undetermined. The data are from a study of breast tumors, draining lymph nodes, adjacent tissues. Study-wide points: Tumor T cell lymph node origin was a supported hypothesis, not proven. Tumor TCR diversity was below lymph nodes but above nontumor tissue.

Germline V CDR1 and CDR2: LGHDT, YNNKEL (reference sequence). The CDR3 is 14 residues long. Trimming took off 0 bases at V and 9 bases at J, with 12 bases between the two ends. Axillary draining lymph nodes of breast cancer patients supplied the node samples. TCRdb independently ran MiXCR on the multiplex PCR reads; one entry per CDR3 protein. The data hold some 100,000 distinct CDR3 sequences, with around 21% observed a single time. The chain uses TRBV3-1 and TRBJ2-1; no clear D gene. This clonotype was obtained from a female donor with breast cancer. Some clones in this sample may be carry-over from other donors' samples. Sample: axillary lymph node tissue. The CDR3 region is CASSQDSNLGEQFF. As DNA, the CDR3 is TGTGCCAGCAGCCAAGATTCGAATCTAGGTGAGCAGTTCTTC.